These T cell receptor beta chains were read from a single sample in a study of shared clonotypes between healthy human individuals. Assay: immunoSEQ multiplex PCR; the TCRdb copy retains only in-frame clones and omits some. Of a few hundred thousand clones in the sample, about 95% were seen once. The sequencing sample was made of naive CD8+ T cells sorted from blood. These receptors were collected from a woman in her twenties or thirties in good health. CDR3s include the opening cysteine and the closing phenylalanine or tryptophan. Fields, in order: CDR3 protein, V gene, J gene.

CDR3 protein: CASTTTQGFPEAFF; V gene: TRBV28; J gene: TRBJ1-1
CDR3 protein: CASTVGGKREQYF; V gene: TRBV7-9; J gene: TRBJ2-7
CDR3 protein: CASSYLRLHF; V gene: TRBV5-6; J gene: TRBJ1-6
CDR3 protein: CASRTGFQETQYF; V gene: TRBV6-5; J gene: TRBJ2-5
CDR3 protein: CASSSATSGTAGELFF; V gene: TRBV13; J gene: TRBJ2-2
CDR3 protein: CASSLAAPGEQYF; V gene: TRBV28; J gene: TRBJ2-7
CDR3 protein: CASSLTGSWDQPQHF; V gene: TRBV6-6; J gene: TRBJ1-5
CDR3 protein: CASSLSPRTEAFF; V gene: TRBV28; J gene: TRBJ1-1
CDR3 protein: CASSLGHGYEQYF; V gene: TRBV7-9; J gene: TRBJ2-7
CDR3 protein: CASSLRDSNQPQHF; V gene: TRBV27; J gene: TRBJ1-5
CDR3 protein: CASSSIVGFGELFF; V gene: TRBV5-4; J gene: TRBJ2-2
CDR3 protein: CASSLDYDSYEQYF; V gene: TRBV5-1; J gene: TRBJ2-7
CDR3 protein: CASSMGLAGSYEQYF; V gene: TRBV19; J gene: TRBJ2-7
CDR3 protein: CASSLPVGGTQSEQFF; V gene: TRBV6-6; J gene: TRBJ2-1
CDR3 protein: CASSYPTGTGGREQYF; V gene: TRBV6-5; J gene: TRBJ2-7
CDR3 protein: CASSQELSGRPYNEQFF; V gene: TRBV4-2; J gene: TRBJ2-1